This TCR beta chain came from a study of low-dose radiotherapy and immunotherapy resistance in tumors. Primers used for first-strand cDNA, a TRAV- and TRBV-specific set, covered both alpha and beta chains. It was with a constant-region primer and a V-primer adapter that TCRs were amplified over roughly 19 PCR cycles. From the reads, TCRdb called clonotypes with MiXCR, one entry per CDR3 protein. This repertoire shows roughly 90,000 distinct CDR3 sequences, 20% to 25% found once; its top ten account for over 10%. Sample time point: after trial treatment. Treatment given: LDRT plus nivolumab, ipilimumab, low-dose cyclophosphamide and aspirin (RACIN trial). The CDR3 length is 14 residues. Germline values: CDR1 SGHKS, CDR2 YYEKEE (reference sequence). Trimming took off 3 bases at V and 2 bases at J, with 9 bases between the two ends.

The clonotype was recovered from a female donor with ovarian cancer. The V and J genes are TRBV5-5 and TRBJ1-3; D is unclear. The material sequenced was PBMCs, taken after low-dose radiotherapy plus immunotherapy. The DNA for the CDR3 is TGTGCCAGCAGCTCGCGGTCCACTGGAAACACCATATATTTT. Translated, it gives CASSSRSTGNTIYF.